These 17 T cell receptor beta chains were all obtained from the same sample, sequenced in a study of tumor and adjacent non-tumor tissue in lung cancer. No cell sorting was done before RNA was extracted from the tissue. TCRbeta libraries were built with three rounds of nested PCR, modified from ARM-PCR. One entry per CDR3 protein, called by TCRdb with MiXCR from the multiplex PCR reads. The data hold under 250,000 distinct CDR3 sequences, with 70% to 75% observed a single time. Sequencing was carried out using lung tumor tissue. The receptors were gathered from a man between 60 and 70 years old with non-small cell lung cancer.

As to this clonotype: Because the CDR3 is missing its conserved closing phenylalanine or tryptophan, this is likely a read error. The rearrangement joins TRBV6-2 or TRBV6-3 to TRBJ2-7, with 9 positions matching TRBD1. This CDR3 comprises 17 residues. The V gene end was trimmed by 6 bases and the J gene end by 2 bases; junction bases not matched to a gene: 14. Germline V gives CDR1 MNHEY, CDR2 SVGEGT. For the CDR3, the DNA is TGTGCCAGCAGCCTACAGGGACAGGGCGTATTCACCTACGAGCAGTACATC. Its translation is CASSLQGQGVFTYEQYI.

The rearrangement joins TRBV12-3 or TRBV12-4 to TRBJ2-6; D is unclear. Deletions cut 5 bases from V and 3 bases from J, with 8 bases between. This CDR3 is built from 14 residues. CDR3 DNA: TGTGCCAGCAGTCGGAGCTATGGGGCCAACGTCCTGACTTTC. It yields the protein CASSRSYGANVLTF.

This clonotype was detected once. One end of the junction does not line up with germline, which may come from a read error. The genes are TRBV20-1 and TRBJ2-7, with 8 bases identical to TRBD1. Germline CDR1 is DFQATT and CDR2 is SNEGSKA (reference sequence). The CDR3 runs to 17 residues. The CDR3 nucleotides read TGTAGTGCTAGAGTTTCCAGGACAGGGTGGGATTACTACGAGCAGTACTTC. Translated, it gives CSARVSRTGWDYYEQYF.

The genes are TRBV12-3 or TRBV12-4 and TRBJ1-2; no reliable D call. This CDR3 region has 12 residues. Trimming cost V 5 bases and J 7 bases, with 11 bases left between them. The chain's CDR3 is CASSLHRGGYTF. The CDR3 DNA follows: TGTGCCAGCAGTCTCCACCGTGGTGGCTACACCTTC.

A word on this clonotype: The junction differs from germline at one of its ends, possibly a read error. In DNA, the CDR3 is TGCGCCAGCAGCCATTTATCCCGGGAGCTATTTTTT. This codes for CASSHLSRELFF. The chain joins TRBV4-1 to TRBJ2-2, with D possibly being TRBD2 (6 bases). The CDR3 totals 12 residues. CDR1 and CDR2 (germline): MGHRA, YSYEKL.

The rearrangement links TRBV29-1 to TRBJ2-6; 7 bases are shared with TRBD1. This CDR3 contains 14 residues. The junction had 5 bases not matched to a gene; V was cut back by 6 bases and J by 3 bases. The germline V gene encodes CDR1 SQVTM and CDR2 ANQGSEA. The CDR3 DNA sequence: TGCAGCGTGAGACAGGGCGATGGGGCCAACGTCCTGACTTTC. Its protein product is CSVRQGDGANVLTF.

As regards this clonotype: Possible read error: a much larger clone is one base away. The CDR3: CSVSGTSGASVLTF. As DNA, the CDR3 is TGCAGCGTTTCAGGGACATCTGGGGCCAGCGTCCTGACTTTC. The chain carries TRBV29-1 and TRBJ2-6, with TRBD1 as a possible D gene (6 bases). Germline CDR1 SQVTM, CDR2 ANQGSEA. CDR3 length: 14 residues.

The sample holds one count of this clonotype. A read error is likely, as this CDR3 ends without the conserved phenylalanine or tryptophan. This chain links TRBV20-1 with TRBJ2-5, with 7 bases aligning to TRBD1. This CDR3 has 16 amino acids. V shed 2 bases and J 2 bases; nucleotides not matched to a gene: 11. Germline-derived CDR1 and CDR2 are DFQATT and SNEGSKA (reference sequence). The CDR3 region has the DNA TGCAGTGCTAGACCTCGACTGACAGGGACACAAGAGACCCAGTACATC. This codes for CSARPRLTGTQETQYI.

This clonotype showed up many times. The J gene is TRBJ2-5, the V gene TRBV29-1, with 14 bases that match TRBD2. The CDR3 covers 14 residues. Per the germline V gene, CDR1 is SQVTM and CDR2 is ANQGSEA. The V gene end was trimmed by 2 bases and the J gene end by 7 bases; junction bases not matched to a gene: 3. CDR3 sequence (DNA): TGCAGCGTTGAAATTGGACTAGCGGGAGGGACCCAGTACTTC. This sequence encodes CSVEIGLAGGTQYF.

In this sample, this clonotype turned up once. This chain joins TRBV6-6 and TRBJ2-3; D ambiguous. The CDR3 is made up of 14 amino acids. The germline V gene encodes CDR1 MNHNY and CDR2 SVGAGI (reference sequence). CDR3 in DNA: TGTACCAACAGTTACCAGCAGGGCACAGATACGCAGTATTTT. Protein: CTNSYQQGTDTQYF.

As regards this clonotype: A much larger clone sits a single nucleotide away, making a read error possible. The chain uses TRBV6-1 and TRBJ2-7; D call uncertain. V dropped 7 bases and J dropped 3 bases, with 16 bases sitting between them. The CDR3 loop spans 14 amino acids. CDR1 MNHNS and CDR2 SASEGT come from the germline V gene. For the CDR3, the DNA is TGTGCCAGCACTCTCACTTTTAATGTCTACGAGCAGTACTTC. It translates to CASTLTFNVYEQYF.

This clonotype was seen once. This may come from a read error, since a much larger clone is one base off. J is TRBJ2-1 and V is TRBV4-1; D call uncertain. Per germline, CDR1 MGHRA and CDR2 YSYEKL. The ends were cut back, 4 bases at V and 4 bases at J, with 14 bases in the middle. The CDR3 totals 15 residues. For the CDR3, the DNA is TGCGCCAGCAGCCGAGATCTCACGAGTTACAATGAGCAGTTCTTC. Translated, it gives CASSRDLTSYNEQFF.

Details on this clonotype: It may be a read error: a sequence one base away is much more abundant. V gene TRBV4-3 combines with J gene TRBJ1-1, with D possibly matching TRBD1 (5 bases). The CDR3 contains 15 residues. The germline V gene encodes CDR1 LGHNA and CDR2 YSLEER. Written as DNA, the CDR3 is TGCACCAGCAGCCAAGAATTGGGGCTCAACACTGAAGCTTTCTTT. It encodes CTSSQELGLNTEAFF.

In its sample, this clonotype was seen once. The V gene is TRBV20-1, the J gene TRBJ2-7, with a weak D call TRBD2 (6 bases). Trimming pared 3 bases from V and 6 bases from J, leaving 12 bases between. This CDR3 is built from 12 residues. The germline V gene has CDR1 DFQATT and CDR2 SNEGSKA (reference sequence). The DNA for the CDR3 is TGCAGTGCTAGGGCATGGAGGGCCGAGCAGTACTTC. As protein: CSARAWRAEQYF.

With respect to this clonotype: This CDR3 is missing its conserved last phenylalanine or tryptophan, likely due to a read error. V and J are TRBV20-1 and TRBJ2-7; 10 bases are shared with TRBD2. CDR3 length: 18 amino acids. Germline assignment: CDR1 DFQATT and CDR2 SNEGSKA (reference sequence). CDR3 in DNA: TGCATTGCCTCCAAGCGGGCTAGCGGGAGTCTGGTGGCCTACGAGCAGTACTTA. Translated: CIASKRASGSLVAYEQYL.

Regarding this clonotype: A read error is possible here, since a much larger clone lies one base away. The CDR3: CSATGGSSTNENLFF. CDR3 DNA: TGCAGTGCCACCGGCGGGAGTTCAACTAATGAAAACCTGTTTTTT. The chain carries TRBV20-1 and TRBJ1-4, with D unresolved. The germline V gene encodes CDR1 DFQATT and CDR2 SNEGSKA (reference sequence). The CDR3 totals 15 residues.

The V and J genes are TRBV4-1 and TRBJ1-2; TRBD1 matches 11 bases. The germline V gene has CDR1 MGHRA and CDR2 YSYEKL. V lost 1 base and J lost 5; bases outside the gene matches: 12. The CDR3 is made up of 18 amino acids. CDR3 in DNA: TGCGCCAGCAGCCAAGGAATGGGGGGGGACAGGGGGTCTTATGGCTACACCTTC. It yields the protein CASSQGMGGDRGSYGYTF.